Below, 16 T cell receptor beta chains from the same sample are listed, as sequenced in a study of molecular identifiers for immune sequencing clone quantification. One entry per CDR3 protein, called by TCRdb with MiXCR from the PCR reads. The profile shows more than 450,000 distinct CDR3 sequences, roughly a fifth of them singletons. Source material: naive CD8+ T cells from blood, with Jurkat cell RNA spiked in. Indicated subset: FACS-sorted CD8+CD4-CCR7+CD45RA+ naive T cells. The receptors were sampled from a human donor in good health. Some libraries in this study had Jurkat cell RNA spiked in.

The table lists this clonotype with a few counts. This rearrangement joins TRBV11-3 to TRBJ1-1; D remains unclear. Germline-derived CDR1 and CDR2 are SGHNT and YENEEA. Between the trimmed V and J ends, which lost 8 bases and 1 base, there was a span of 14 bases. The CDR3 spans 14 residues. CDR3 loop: CASSDRKANTEAFF. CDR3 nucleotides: TGTGCCAGCTCTGACCGAAAAGCGAACACTGAAGCTTTCTTT.

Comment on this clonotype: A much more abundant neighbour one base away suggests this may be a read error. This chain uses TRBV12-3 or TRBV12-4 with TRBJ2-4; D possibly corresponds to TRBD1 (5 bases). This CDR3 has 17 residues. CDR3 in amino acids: CASSSFGSTGAPGIQHF. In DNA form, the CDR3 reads TGTGCCAGCAGTTCGTTTGGGTCCACTGGGGCGCCTGGGATTCAGCACTTC.

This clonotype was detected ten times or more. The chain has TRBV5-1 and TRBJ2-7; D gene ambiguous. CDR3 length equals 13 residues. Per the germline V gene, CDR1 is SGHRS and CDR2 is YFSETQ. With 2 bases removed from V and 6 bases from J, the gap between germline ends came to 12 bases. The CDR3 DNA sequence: TGCGCCAGCAGCTTCGGACGAAGTCCCGAGCAGTACTTC. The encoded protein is CASSFGRSPEQYF.

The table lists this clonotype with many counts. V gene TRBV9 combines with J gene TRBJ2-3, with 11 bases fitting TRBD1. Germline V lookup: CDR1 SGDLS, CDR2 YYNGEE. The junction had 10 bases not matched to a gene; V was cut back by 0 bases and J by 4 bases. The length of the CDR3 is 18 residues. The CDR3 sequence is CASSVVSGTGGPADTQYF. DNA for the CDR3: TGTGCCAGCAGCGTAGTTTCAGGGACAGGGGGTCCCGCAGATACGCAGTATTTT.

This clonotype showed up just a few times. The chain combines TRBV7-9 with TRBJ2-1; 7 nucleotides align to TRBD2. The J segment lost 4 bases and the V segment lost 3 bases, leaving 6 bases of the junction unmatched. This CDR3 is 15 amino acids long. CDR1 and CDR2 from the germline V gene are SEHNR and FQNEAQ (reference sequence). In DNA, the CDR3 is TGTGCCAGCAGCTTTCTAGCGGAGACTTACAATGAGCAGTTCTTC. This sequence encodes CASSFLAETYNEQFF.

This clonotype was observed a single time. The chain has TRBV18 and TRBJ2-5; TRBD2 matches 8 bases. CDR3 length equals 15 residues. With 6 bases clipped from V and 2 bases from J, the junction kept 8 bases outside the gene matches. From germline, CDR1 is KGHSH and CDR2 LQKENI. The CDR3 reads CASSTTTGGQETQYF. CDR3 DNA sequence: TGTGCCAGCTCCACCACCACGGGGGGGCAAGAGACCCAGTACTTC.

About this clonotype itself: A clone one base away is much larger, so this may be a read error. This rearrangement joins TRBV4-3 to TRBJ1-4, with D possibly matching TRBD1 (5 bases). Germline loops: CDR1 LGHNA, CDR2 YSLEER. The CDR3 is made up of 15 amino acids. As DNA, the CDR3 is TGCGCCGGCAGCCAAGAAAAAGTCGGGGGTGAAAAACTGTTTTTT. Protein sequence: CAGSQEKVGGEKLFF.

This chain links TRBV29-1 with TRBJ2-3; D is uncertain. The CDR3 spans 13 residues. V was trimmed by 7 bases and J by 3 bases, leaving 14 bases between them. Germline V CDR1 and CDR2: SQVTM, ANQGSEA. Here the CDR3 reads CSGTPVRTDTQYF. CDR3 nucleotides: TGCAGCGGTACCCCTGTGAGGACAGATACGCAGTATTTT.

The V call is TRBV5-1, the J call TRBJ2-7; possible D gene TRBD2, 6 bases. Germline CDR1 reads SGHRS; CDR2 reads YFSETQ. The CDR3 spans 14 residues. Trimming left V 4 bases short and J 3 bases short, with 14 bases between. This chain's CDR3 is CASSPGGTYYEQYF. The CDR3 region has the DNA TGCGCCAGCAGCCCCGGGGGTACCTACTACGAGCAGTACTTC.

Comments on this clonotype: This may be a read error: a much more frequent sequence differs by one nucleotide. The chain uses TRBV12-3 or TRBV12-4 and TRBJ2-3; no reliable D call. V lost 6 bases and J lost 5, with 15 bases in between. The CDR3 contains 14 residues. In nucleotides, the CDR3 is TGTGCCAGCAGCTTCAGGTGGCAGGTAGATACGCAGTATTTT. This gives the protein CASSFRWQVDTQYF.

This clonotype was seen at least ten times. CDR3: CASSLWRGPDTQYF. Written as DNA, the CDR3 is TGTGCCAGCAGCTTATGGCGGGGCCCAGATACGCAGTATTTT. The chain uses TRBV7-9 and TRBJ2-3; TRBD2 is a possible D gene (6 bases). V lost 2 bases, J lost 4 bases, and 10 bases lay in between. The germline V gene has CDR1 SEHNR and CDR2 FQNEAQ (reference sequence). This CDR3 spans 14 amino acids.

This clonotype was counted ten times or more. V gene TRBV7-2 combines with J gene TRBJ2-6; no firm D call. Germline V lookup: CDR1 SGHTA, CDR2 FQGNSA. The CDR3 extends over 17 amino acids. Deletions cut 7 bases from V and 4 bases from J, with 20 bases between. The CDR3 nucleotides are TGTGCCAGCACCATCCCGTCACTTTCTTTCGGGGCCAACGTCCTGACTTTC. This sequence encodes CASTIPSLSFGANVLTF.

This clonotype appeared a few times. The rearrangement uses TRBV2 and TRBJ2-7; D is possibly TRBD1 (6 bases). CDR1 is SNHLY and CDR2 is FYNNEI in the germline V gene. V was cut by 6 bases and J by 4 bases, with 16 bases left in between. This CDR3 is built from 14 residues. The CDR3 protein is CASSLLTGPYEQYF. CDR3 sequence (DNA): TGTGCCAGCAGCCTACTAACAGGGCCGTACGAGCAGTACTTC.

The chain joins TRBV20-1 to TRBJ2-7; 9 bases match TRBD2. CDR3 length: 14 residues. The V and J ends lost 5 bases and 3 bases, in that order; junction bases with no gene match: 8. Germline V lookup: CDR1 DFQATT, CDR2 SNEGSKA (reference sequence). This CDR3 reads CSASEREAIYEQYF. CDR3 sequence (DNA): TGCAGTGCTTCAGAGCGGGAGGCAATCTACGAGCAGTACTTC.

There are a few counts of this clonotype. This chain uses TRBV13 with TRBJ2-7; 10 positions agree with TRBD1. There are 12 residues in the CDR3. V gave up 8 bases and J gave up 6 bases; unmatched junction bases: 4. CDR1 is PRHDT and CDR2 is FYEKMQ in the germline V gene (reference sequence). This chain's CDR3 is CASSGTGVEQYF. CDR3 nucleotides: TGTGCCAGCTCAGGGACAGGGGTCGAGCAGTACTTC.

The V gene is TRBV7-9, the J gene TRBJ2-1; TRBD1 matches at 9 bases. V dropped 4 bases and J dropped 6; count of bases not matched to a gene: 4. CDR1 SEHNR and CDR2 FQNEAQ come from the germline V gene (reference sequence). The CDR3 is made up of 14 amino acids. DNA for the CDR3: TGTGCCAGCAGCTGGGACAGGGCGTTCAATGAGCAGTTCTTC. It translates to CASSWDRAFNEQFF.